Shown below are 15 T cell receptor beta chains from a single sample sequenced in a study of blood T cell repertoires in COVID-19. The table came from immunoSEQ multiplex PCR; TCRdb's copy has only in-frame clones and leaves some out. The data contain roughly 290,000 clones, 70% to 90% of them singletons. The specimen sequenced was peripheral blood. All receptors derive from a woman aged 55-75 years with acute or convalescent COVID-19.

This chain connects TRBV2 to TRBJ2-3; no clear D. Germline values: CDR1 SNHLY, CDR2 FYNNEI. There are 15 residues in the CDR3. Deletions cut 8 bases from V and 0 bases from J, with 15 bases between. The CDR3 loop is CASSETRTSTDTQYF. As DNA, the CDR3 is TGTGCCAGCTCCGAGACAAGAACTAGCACAGATACGCAGTATTTT.

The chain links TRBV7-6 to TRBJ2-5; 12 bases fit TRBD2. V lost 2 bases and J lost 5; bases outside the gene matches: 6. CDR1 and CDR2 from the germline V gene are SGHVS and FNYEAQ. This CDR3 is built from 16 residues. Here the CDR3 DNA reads TGTGCCAGCAGCTTATTGAGACTAGCGGGAGTTGAGACCCAGTACTTC. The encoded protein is CASSLLRLAGVETQYF.

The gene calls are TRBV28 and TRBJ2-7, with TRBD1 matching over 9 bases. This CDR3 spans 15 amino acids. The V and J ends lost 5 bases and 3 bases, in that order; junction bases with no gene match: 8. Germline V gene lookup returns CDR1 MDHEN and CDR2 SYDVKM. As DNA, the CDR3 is TGTGCCAGCAGTCCATCGGGACAGGGCGGCTACGAGCAGTACTTC. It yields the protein CASSPSGQGGYEQYF.

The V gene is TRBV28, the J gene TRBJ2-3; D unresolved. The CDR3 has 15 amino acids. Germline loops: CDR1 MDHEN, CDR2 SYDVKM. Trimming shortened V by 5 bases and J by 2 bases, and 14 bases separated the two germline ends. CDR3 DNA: TGTGCCAGCAGTATTAGCCGCCTCAACACAGATACGCAGTATTTT. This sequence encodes CASSISRLNTDTQYF.

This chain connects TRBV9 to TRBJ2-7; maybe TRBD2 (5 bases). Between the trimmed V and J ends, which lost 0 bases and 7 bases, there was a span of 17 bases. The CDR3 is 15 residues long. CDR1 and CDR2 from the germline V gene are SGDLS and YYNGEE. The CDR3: CASSVDAGPPREQYF. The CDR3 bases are TGTGCCAGCAGCGTAGATGCGGGTCCCCCTCGAGAGCAGTACTTC.

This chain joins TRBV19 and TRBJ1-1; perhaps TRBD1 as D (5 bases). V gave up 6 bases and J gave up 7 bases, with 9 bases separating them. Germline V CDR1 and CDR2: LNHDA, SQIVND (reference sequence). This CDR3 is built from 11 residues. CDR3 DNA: TGTGCCAGTAGAGTGACAGATGAAGCTTTCTTT. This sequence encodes CASRVTDEAFF.

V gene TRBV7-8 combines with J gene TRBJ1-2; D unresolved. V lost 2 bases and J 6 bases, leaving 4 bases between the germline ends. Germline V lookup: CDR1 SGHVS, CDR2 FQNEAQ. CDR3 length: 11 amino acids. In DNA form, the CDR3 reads TGTGCCAGCAGCTTATCTGATGGCTACACCTTC. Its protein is CASSLSDGYTF.

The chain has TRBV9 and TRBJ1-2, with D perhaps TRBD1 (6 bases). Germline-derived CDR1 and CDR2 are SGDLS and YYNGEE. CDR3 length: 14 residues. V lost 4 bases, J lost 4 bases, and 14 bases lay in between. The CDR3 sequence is CASSPQGGGYGYTF. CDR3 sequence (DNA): TGTGCCAGCAGCCCACAGGGCGGGGGCTATGGCTACACCTTC.

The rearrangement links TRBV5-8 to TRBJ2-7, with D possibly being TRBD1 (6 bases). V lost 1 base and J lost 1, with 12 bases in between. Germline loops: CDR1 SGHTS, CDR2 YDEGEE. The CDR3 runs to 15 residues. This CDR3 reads CASSLRAGVSYEQYF. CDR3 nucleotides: TGTGCCAGCAGCTTGAGGGCAGGGGTGTCCTACGAGCAGTACTTC. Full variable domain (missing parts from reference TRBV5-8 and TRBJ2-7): EAGVTQSPTHLIKTRGQQATLRCSPISGHTSVYWYQQALGLGLQFLLWYDEGEERNRGNFPPRFSGRQFPNYSSELNVNALELEDSALYLCASSLRAGVSYEQYFGPGTRLTVT.

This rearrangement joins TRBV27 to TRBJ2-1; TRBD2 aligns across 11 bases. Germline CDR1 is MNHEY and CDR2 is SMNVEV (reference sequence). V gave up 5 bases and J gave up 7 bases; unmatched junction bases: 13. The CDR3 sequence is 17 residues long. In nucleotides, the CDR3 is TGTGCCAGCAGTCCCGCCCTACTAGCGGGGGTCCCGAATGAGCAGTTCTTC. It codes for CASSPALLAGVPNEQFF.

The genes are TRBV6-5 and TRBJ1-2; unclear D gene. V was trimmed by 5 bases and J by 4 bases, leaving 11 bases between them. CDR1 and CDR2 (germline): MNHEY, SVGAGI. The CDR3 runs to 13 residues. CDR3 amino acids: CASSQRGIYGYTF. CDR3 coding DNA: TGTGCCAGCAGTCAGAGAGGAATCTATGGCTACACCTTC.

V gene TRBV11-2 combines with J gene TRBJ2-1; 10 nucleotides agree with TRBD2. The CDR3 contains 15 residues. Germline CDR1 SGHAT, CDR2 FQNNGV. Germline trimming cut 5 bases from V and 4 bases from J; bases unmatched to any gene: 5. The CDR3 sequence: CASSLSSGSYNEQFF. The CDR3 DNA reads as TGTGCCAGCAGCCTTTCTAGCGGGAGTTACAATGAGCAGTTCTTC. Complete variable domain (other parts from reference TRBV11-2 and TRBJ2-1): EAGVAQSPRYKIIEKRQSVAFWCNPISGHATLYWYQQILGQGPKLLIQFQNNGVVDDSQLPKDRFSAERLKGVDSTLKIQPAKLEDSAVYLCASSLSSGSYNEQFFGPGTRLTVL.

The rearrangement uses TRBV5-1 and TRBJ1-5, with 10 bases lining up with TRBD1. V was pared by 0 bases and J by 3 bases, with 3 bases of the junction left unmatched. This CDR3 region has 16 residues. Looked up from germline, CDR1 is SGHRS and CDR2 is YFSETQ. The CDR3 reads CASSLEGQGSNQPQHF. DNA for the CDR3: TGCGCCAGCAGCTTGGAGGGACAGGGGTCCAATCAGCCCCAGCATTTT.

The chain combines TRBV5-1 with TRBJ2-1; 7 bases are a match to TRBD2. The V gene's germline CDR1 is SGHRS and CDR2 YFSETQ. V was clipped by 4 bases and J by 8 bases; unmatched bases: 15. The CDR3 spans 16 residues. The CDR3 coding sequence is TGCGCCAGCAGCCCCGGCGAAGCGGGATTGGTAGATGAGCAGTTCTTC. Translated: CASSPGEAGLVDEQFF.

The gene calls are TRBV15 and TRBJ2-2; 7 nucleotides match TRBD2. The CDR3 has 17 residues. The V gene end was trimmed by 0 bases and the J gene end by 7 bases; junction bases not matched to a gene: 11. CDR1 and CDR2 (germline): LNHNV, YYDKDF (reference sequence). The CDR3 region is CATSRDRTAGDHGELFF. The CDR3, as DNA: TGTGCCACCAGCAGAGACCGAACGGCGGGGGATCACGGGGAGCTGTTTTTT. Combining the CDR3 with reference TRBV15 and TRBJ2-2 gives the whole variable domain DAMVIQNPRYQVTQFGKPVTLSCSQTLNHNVMYWYQQKSSQAPKLLFHYYDKDFNNEADTPDNFQSRRPNTSFCFLDIRSPGLGDTAMYLCATSRDRTAGDHGELFFGEGSRLTVL.